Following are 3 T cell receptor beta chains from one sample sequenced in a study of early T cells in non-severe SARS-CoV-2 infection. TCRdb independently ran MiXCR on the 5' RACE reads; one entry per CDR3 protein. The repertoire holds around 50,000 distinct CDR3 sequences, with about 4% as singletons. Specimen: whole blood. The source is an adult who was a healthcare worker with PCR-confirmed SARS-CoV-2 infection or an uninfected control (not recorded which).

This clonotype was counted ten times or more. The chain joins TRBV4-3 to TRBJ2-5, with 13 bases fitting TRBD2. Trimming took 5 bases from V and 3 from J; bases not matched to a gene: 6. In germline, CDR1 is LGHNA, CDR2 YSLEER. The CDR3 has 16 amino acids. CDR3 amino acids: CASSSGLAGDEETQYF. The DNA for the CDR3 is TGCGCCAGCAGCTCTGGACTAGCGGGAGACGAAGAGACCCAGTACTTC.

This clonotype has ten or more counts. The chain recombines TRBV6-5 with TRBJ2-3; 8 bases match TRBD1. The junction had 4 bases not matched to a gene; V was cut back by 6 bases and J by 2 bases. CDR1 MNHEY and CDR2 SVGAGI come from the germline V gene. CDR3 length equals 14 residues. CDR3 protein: CASRDRGFTDTQYF. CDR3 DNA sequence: TGTGCCAGCAGAGACAGGGGCTTCACAGATACGCAGTATTTT.

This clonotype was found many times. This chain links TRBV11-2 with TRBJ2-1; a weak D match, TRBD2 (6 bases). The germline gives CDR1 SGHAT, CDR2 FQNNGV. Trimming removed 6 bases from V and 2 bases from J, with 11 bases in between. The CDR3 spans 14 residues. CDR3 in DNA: TGTGCCAGCAGTTCAGCGGGCGCCTACAATGAGCAGTTCTTC. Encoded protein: CASSSAGAYNEQFF.